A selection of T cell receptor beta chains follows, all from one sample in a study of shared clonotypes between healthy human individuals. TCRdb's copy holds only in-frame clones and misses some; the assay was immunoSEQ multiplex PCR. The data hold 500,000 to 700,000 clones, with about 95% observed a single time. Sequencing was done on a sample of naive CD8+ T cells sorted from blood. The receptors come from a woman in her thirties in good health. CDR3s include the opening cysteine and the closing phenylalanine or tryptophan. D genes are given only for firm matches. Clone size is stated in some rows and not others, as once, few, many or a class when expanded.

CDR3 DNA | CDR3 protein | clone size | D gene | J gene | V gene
TGTGCCAGCAGTTTTCCCTCCCTCCGGGACAGGGTGGACGAGCAGTACTTC | CASSFPSLRDRVDEQYF | - | TRBD1 | TRBJ2-7 | TRBV28
TGCAGCGGGGAAGCGGGAGACAATGAGCAGTTCTTC | CSGEAGDNEQFF | - | TRBD2 | TRBJ2-1 | TRBV29-1
TGCGCCAGCAGCCAAGACGAGGGACTAGCGGGAGTATTGGAGACCCAGTACTTC | CASSQDEGLAGVLETQYF | - | TRBD2 | TRBJ2-5 | TRBV4-1
TGTGCCAGCAGTTCGACAGGGGCAACTAATGAAAAACTGTTTTTT | CASSSTGATNEKLFF | - | TRBD1 | TRBJ1-4 | TRBV28
TGTGCCAGCAGCCAAGGAGGGGAGTCCTACGAGCAGTACTTC | CASSQGGESYEQYF | - | - | TRBJ2-7 | TRBV5-4
TGTGCCAGCAGCCCGACTTCTCAAGAGACCCAGTACTTC | CASSPTSQETQYF | - | - | TRBJ2-5 | TRBV5-4
TGTGCCAGCGGGGGAGGCCAGCTTGAAGCTTTCTTT | CASGGGQLEAFF | - | - | TRBJ1-1 | TRBV27
TGTGCCAGCAGCCACCAGGCAAAGCCCCAGCATTTT | CASSHQAKPQHF | - | - | TRBJ1-5 | TRBV6-5
TGTGCCAGCAGCCTAGGGGGCGCCGGCTACGAGCAGTACTTC | CASSLGGAGYEQYF | - | TRBD1 | TRBJ2-7 | TRBV5-8
TGTGCCAGCAGCCAGGGACAGGGATTCGAGCAGTACTTC | CASSQGQGFEQYF | - | TRBD1 | TRBJ2-7 | TRBV7-6
TGTGCCACGACATCGACAGGGGACCACTCCTACGAGCAGTACTTC | CATTSTGDHSYEQYF | - | TRBD1 | TRBJ2-7 | TRBV15
TGCGCCAGCAGCCAAGATGAAGGCTTTCGGGAGTCGAACACCGGGGAGCTGTTTTTT | CASSQDEGFRESNTGELFF | - | - | TRBJ2-2 | TRBV4-1
TGTGCCAGCTCAGCGACAGGAGGCTCATACAATGAGCAGTTCTTC | CASSATGGSYNEQFF | - | - | TRBJ2-1 | TRBV18
TGTGCCAGCAGTGTAACCGGGACAAGGTACGAGCAGTACTTC | CASSVTGTRYEQYF | - | - | TRBJ2-7 | TRBV28
TGTGCCAGCAGTTGGGCGGGGGTTGGGTACGAGCAGTACTTC | CASSWAGVGYEQYF | - | TRBD2 | TRBJ2-7 | TRBV28
TGTGCCAGCAGCTTTTCCGCCAGCGGGAGGGGTTTGGAGCAGTTCTTC | CASSFSASGRGLEQFF | - | TRBD2 | TRBJ2-1 | TRBV7-2
TGTGCCAGCAGCTGGGGCACAGGGGGTTACGAGCAGTACTTC | CASSWGTGGYEQYF | few | TRBD1 | TRBJ2-7 | TRBV5-4
TGTGCCAGCAGCCAAGATGAGGAGGGGTGGAATGAAAAACTGTTTTTT | CASSQDEEGWNEKLFF | once | - | TRBJ1-4 | TRBV4-2
TGTGCCAGCAGCCGTTGGCTATACCATGACAGTCGGGCCAACGTCCTGACTTTC | CASSRWLYHDSRANVLTF | - | - | TRBJ2-6 | TRBV7-9
TGTGCCAGCAGCTTGGGGACTAGCGGGAGTGTGGGGGAGCAGTACTTC | CASSLGTSGSVGEQYF | - | TRBD2 | TRBJ2-7 | TRBV5-6
TGCGCCAGCAGTGATACTAGCGGGCCCCAAGAGACCCAGTACTTC | CASSDTSGPQETQYF | - | TRBD2 | TRBJ2-5 | TRBV10-1
TGTGCCAGCAGCTCGGAACATTACGAGCAGTACTTC | CASSSEHYEQYF | - | - | TRBJ2-7 | TRBV13
TGCGCCAGCAGCTTGGACGACGGCGGCGTCATTTACAATGAGCAGTTCTTC | CASSLDDGGVIYNEQFF | - | - | TRBJ2-1 | TRBV5-1
TGTGCCAGCAGTTCTCTTAGTGGAACAGATACGCAGTATTTT | CASSSLSGTDTQYF | - | - | TRBJ2-3 | TRBV28
TGTGCCAGCCGAAAGAGGCAGGGGGCCCAGTACTTC | CASRKRQGAQYF | - | TRBD1 | TRBJ2-5 | TRBV27
TGTGCCTGGAGTGTACGGTGGCCGGGTTTCGGGGCTTTCTTT | CAWSVRWPGFGAFF | - | - | TRBJ1-1 | TRBV30
TGTGCCTGGAGCGGGGTTGGAAACACCATATATTTT | CAWSGVGNTIYF | - | - | TRBJ1-3 | TRBV30